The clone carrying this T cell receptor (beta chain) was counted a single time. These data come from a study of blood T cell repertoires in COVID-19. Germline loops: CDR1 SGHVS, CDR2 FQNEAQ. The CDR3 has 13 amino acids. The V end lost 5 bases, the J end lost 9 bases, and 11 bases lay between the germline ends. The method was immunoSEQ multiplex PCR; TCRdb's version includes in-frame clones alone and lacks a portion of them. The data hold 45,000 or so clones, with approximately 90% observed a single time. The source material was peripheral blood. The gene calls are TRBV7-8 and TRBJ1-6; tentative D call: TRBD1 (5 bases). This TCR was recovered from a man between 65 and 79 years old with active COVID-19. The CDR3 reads CASSPDMRSPLHF. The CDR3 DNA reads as TGTGCCAGCAGCCCGGACATGCGTTCACCCCTCCACTTT.